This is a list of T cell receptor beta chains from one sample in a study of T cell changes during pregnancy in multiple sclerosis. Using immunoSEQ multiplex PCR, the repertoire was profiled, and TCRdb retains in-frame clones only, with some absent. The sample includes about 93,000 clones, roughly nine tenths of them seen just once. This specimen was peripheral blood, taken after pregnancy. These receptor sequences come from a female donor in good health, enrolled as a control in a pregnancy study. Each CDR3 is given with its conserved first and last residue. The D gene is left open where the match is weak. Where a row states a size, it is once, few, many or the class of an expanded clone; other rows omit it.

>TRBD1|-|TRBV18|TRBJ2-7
TGTGCCAGCACAAACAGGGGATCCTACGAGCAGTACTTC
CASTNRGSYEQYF
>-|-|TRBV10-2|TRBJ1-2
TGCGCCAGCAGTGATCCTACCCCAACGGGGGGGTTCAGAGGCGGTGGCTACACCTTC
CASSDPTPTGGFRGGGYTF
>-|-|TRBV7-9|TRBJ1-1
TGTGCCAGCAGCTTCCTCAGAGATAGACGGGACACTGAAGCTTTCTTT
CASSFLRDRRDTEAFF
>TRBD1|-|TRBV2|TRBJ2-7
TGTGCCAGCACACAGACAGGGCAGACCTACGAGCAGTACTTC
CASTQTGQTYEQYF
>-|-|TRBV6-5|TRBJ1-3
TGTGCCAGCAGTTACTACAGGGATGGAGGAAACACCATATATTTT
CASSYYRDGGNTIYF
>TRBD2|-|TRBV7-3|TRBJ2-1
TGTGCCAGCAGCTATGACGGGGGGGAAGTCTACAATGAGCAGTTCTTC
CASSYDGGEVYNEQFF
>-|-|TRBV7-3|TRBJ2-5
TGTGCCAGCAGCTCTTGGCAGGGTGAGACCCAGTACTTC
CASSSWQGETQYF
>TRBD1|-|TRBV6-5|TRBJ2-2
TGTGCCAGCAGTTACTCAAGGGACAGGGACGCCGGGGAGCTGTTTTTT
CASSYSRDRDAGELFF
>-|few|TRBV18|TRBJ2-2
TGTGCCAGCTCCGAGGCCTCGGATGTCACCGGGGAGCTGTTTTTT
CASSEASDVTGELFF
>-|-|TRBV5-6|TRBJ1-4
TGTGCCAGCAGCTCCCACAGTATAACTAATGAAAAACTGTTTTTT
CASSSHSITNEKLFF
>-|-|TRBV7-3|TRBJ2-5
TGTGCCAGCAGACCTTCGGCAGGGGCCATCCAGACCCAGTACTTC
CASRPSAGAIQTQYF
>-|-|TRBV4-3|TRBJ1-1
TGCGCCAGCAGCCAAGGTCGCGGTGGGGCGAGGACTGAAGCTTTCTTT
CASSQGRGGARTEAFF
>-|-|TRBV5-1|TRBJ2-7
TGCGCCAGCAGTGCAGGGGTCCACGAGCAGTACTTC
CASSAGVHEQYF
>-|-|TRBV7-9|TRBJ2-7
TGTGCCAGCAGGAGCGGTACAGGGCCCTACGAGCAGTACTTC
CASRSGTGPYEQYF
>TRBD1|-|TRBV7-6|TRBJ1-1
TGTGCCAGCAGCTTAAATCTGAGGGGGCGGTTGAACACTGAAGCTTTCTTT
CASSLNLRGRLNTEAFF
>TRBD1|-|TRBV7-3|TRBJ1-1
TGTGCCAGCAGCTTAGACAGGGGGTCTCACACTGAAGCTTTCTTT
CASSLDRGSHTEAFF
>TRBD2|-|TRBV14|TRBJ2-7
TGTGCCAGCAGCCAAGAGTCTAGCGGGCACCACGAGCAGTACTTC
CASSQESSGHHEQYF
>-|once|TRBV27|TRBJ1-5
TGTGCCAGCAGTTTAAGGGGTGGCAATCAGCCCCAGCATTTT
CASSLRGGNQPQHF
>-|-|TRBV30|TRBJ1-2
TGTGCCTGGACAGGCGGGTATGGACAGAGATATGGCTACACCTTC
CAWTGGYGQRYGYTF
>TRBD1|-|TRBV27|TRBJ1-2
TGTGCCAGCAGTAACCGGGACAGGGGGCGGGAGGGCTACACCTTC
CASSNRDRGREGYTF
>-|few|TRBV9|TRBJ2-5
TGTGCCAGCAGCGTAGAAGCCTCTGAAGAGACCCAGTACTTC
CASSVEASEETQYF
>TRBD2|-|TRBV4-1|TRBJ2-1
TGCGCCAGCAGCCAAGGGGAGGGGACGCCCTACAATGAGCAGTTCTTC
CASSQGEGTPYNEQFF
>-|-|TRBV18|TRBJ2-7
TGTGCCAGCTCCCCAGGGGGGGGGCCCAAGATCTACGAGCAGTACTTC
CASSPGGGPKIYEQYF
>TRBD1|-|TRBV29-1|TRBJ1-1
TGCAGCGTTGTTAATACAGGGGGAAGTAGGACTGAAGCTTTCTTT
CSVVNTGGSRTEAFF
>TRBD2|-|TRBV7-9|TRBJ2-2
TGTGCCAGCAGCCCGCGGGGGGCTAACACCGGGGAGCTGTTTTTT
CASSPRGANTGELFF
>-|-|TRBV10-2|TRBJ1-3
TGCGCCAGCAGTGAGGGGGCTTCAGGAAACACCATATATTTT
CASSEGASGNTIYF
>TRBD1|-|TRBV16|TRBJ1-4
TGTGCCAGCAGCCAAAACAGGGGGCGACGAGAAAAACTGTTTTTT
CASSQNRGRREKLFF
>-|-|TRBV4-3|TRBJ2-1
TGCGCCAGCAGCCAAGACCAACATGGGGGGAATGAGCAGTTCTTC
CASSQDQHGGNEQFF
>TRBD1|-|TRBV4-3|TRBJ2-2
TGCGCCAGCAGCCAGGGAACGACAGGGGGCACCGGGGAGCTGTTTTTT
CASSQGTTGGTGELFF
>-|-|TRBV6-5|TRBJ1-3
TGTGCCAGCAGTCCGCGGGGAGGGGTGGGAAACACCATATATTTT
CASSPRGGVGNTIYF
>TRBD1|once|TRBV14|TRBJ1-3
TGTGCCAGCAGCCATTGGGGGACAGGGCGAACAACCATATATTTT
CASSHWGTGRTTIYF
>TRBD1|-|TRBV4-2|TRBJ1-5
TGTGCCAGCGGGGGACAGGGCAATCAGCCCCAGCATTTT
CASGGQGNQPQHF
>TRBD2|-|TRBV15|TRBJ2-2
TGTGCCACCAGCAGTCCCGGACTAGCACGGACCGGGGAGCTGTTTTTT
CATSSPGLARTGELFF
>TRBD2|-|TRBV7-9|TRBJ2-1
TGTGCCAGCACCGTGGGGGGGGTGACCTACAATGAGCAGTTCTTC
CASTVGGVTYNEQFF
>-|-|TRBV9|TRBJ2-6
TGTGCCAGCATGGCGGCCAACGTCCTGACTTTC
CASMAANVLTF
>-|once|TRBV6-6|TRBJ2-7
TGTGCCAGCAGTTATGGCGGGGTCAGCTCCTACGAGCAGTACTTC
CASSYGGVSSYEQYF
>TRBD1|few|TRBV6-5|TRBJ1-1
TGTGCCAGCAGTAGGGGGCTCTTGAACACTGAAGCTTTCTTT
CASSRGLLNTEAFF
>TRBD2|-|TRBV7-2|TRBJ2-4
TGTGCCAGCAGCTCCTTGGGGGGGACCAAAAACATTCAGTACTTC
CASSSLGGTKNIQYF
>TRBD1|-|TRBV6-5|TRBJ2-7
TGTGCCACTAAAAGGGACAGGGGAAGCCACGAGCAGTACTTC
CATKRDRGSHEQYF